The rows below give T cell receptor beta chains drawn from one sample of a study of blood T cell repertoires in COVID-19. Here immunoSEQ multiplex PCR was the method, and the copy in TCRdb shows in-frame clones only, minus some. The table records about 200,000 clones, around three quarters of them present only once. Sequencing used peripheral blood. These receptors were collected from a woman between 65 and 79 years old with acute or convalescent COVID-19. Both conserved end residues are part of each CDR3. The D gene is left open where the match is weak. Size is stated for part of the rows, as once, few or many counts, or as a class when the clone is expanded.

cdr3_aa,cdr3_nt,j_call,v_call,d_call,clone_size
CASSLGQLPPEAFF,TGCGCCAGCAGCTTGGGGCAGTTACCACCTGAAGCTTTCTTT,TRBJ1-1,TRBV5-1,.,.
CASSLALYNEQFF,TGTGCCAGCAGCTTGGCTCTTTACAATGAGCAGTTCTTC,TRBJ2-1,TRBV7-6,.,.
CASSLGLDSYEQYF,TGTGCCAGCAGCCTGGGACTAGACTCCTACGAGCAGTACTTC,TRBJ2-7,TRBV3-1/TRBV3-2,TRBD2,.
CATSEGLAGGNEQFF,TGTGCCACCAGCGAGGGACTAGCGGGAGGCAATGAGCAGTTCTTC,TRBJ2-1,TRBV15,TRBD2,.
CAISESRQGWETQYF,TGTGCCATCAGTGAGTCCCGACAGGGGTGGGAGACCCAGTACTTC,TRBJ2-5,TRBV10-3,TRBD1,.
CASSQDGGMNTEAFF,TGTGCCAGCAGCCAGGACGGAGGCATGAACACTGAAGCTTTCTTT,TRBJ1-1,TRBV6-5,.,few
CASRLTSGRATDTQYF,TGTGCCAGCAGACTTACTAGCGGGAGAGCCACAGATACGCAGTATTTT,TRBJ2-3,TRBV28,TRBD2,few
CASSLYGAGLNTEAFF,TGTGCCAGCAGTTTATACGGTGCGGGTTTGAACACTGAAGCTTTCTTT,TRBJ1-1,TRBV28,.,.
CASSPVPGTSGNEQFF,TGTGCCAGCAGTCCCGTCCCCGGGACTAGCGGCAATGAGCAGTTCTTC,TRBJ2-1,TRBV28,TRBD2,.
CASSLALSRDTEAFF,TGTGCCAGCAGCTTAGCGTTGAGTCGGGACACTGAAGCTTTCTTT,TRBJ1-1,TRBV7-2,.,.
CASSQDSWELSHNEQFF,TGTGCCAGCAGCCAAGATTCTTGGGAGCTTTCGCACAATGAGCAGTTCTTC,TRBJ2-1,TRBV14,.,few
CASISGGAGGNTIYF,TGTGCCAGCATTTCAGGGGGCGCGGGAGGAAACACCATATATTTT,TRBJ1-3,TRBV2,TRBD1,.
CASSEFRASNQPQHF,TGTGCCAGCAGTGAATTCAGGGCCTCTAATCAGCCCCAGCATTTT,TRBJ1-5,TRBV2,.,.
CSVSQGIGQPQHF,TGCAGCGTTTCACAGGGGATCGGTCAGCCCCAGCATTTT,TRBJ1-5,TRBV29-1,TRBD1,few
CASSPGLNYGYTF,TGCGCCAGCAGCCCAGGACTGAACTATGGCTACACCTTC,TRBJ1-2,TRBV4-1,.,few
CASSLQGAYEQYF,TGTGCCAGCAGTTTACAGGGGGCGTACGAGCAGTACTTC,TRBJ2-7,TRBV12-3/TRBV12-4,TRBD1,.
CASSPPRTGGLGRAADTQYF,TGTGCCAGTAGTCCGCCTCGGACAGGGGGACTAGGGAGGGCAGCAGATACGCAGTATTTT,TRBJ2-3,TRBV19,TRBD1,.
CAISDQRSTDTQYF,TGTGCCATCAGTGACCAGCGGAGCACAGATACGCAGTATTTT,TRBJ2-3,TRBV10-3,.,once
CASSVAGTAYEQYF,TGTGCCAGCAGCGTAGCGGGAACAGCCTACGAGCAGTACTTC,TRBJ2-7,TRBV9,.,.
CASSLRRMAFF,TGTGCCAGCAGCTTGAGGAGGATGGCTTTCTTT,TRBJ1-1,TRBV7-2,.,few
CASSAGLAGDTDTQYF,TGTGCCAGCAGCGCCGGACTAGCGGGGGACACAGATACGCAGTATTTT,TRBJ2-3,TRBV7-3,TRBD2,.
CASSVGTSGYNEQFF,TGTGCCAGCAGCGTGGGGACTAGCGGATACAATGAGCAGTTCTTC,TRBJ2-1,TRBV9,TRBD2,.
CSAGLAGADTQYF,TGCAGCGCGGGACTAGCGGGAGCAGATACGCAGTATTTT,TRBJ2-3,TRBV29-1,TRBD2,.
CASSSNYRGPKTTEQYF,TGTGCCAGCAGCTCCAACTACAGGGGCCCAAAAACTACAGAGCAGTACTTC,TRBJ2-7,TRBV7-2,TRBD1,few
CASNMGLAGPETQYF,TGTGCCAGCAACATGGGACTAGCGGGACCTGAGACCCAGTACTTC,TRBJ2-5,TRBV2,TRBD2,.
CASSSPGLGEETQYF,TGTGCCAGCAGTTCTCCGGGACTAGGGGAAGAGACCCAGTACTTC,TRBJ2-5,TRBV28,TRBD2,.
CASSSDREEGYGYTF,TGCGCCAGCAGCTCGGACAGGGAAGAAGGCTATGGCTACACCTTC,TRBJ1-2,TRBV5-1,TRBD1,.
CATSETGDSNQPQHF,TGTGCCACCAGTGAAACAGGGGATAGCAATCAGCCCCAGCATTTT,TRBJ1-5,TRBV24-1,TRBD1,.
CASSTGREGDSYNEQFF,TGTGCCAGCAGTACGGGACGGGAGGGGGACTCCTACAATGAGCAGTTCTTC,TRBJ2-1,TRBV28,TRBD2,.
CASLSNEKLFF,TGTGCCAGCCTCTCTAATGAAAAACTGTTTTTT,TRBJ1-4,TRBV28,.,.
CASRRGGQGFELDTQYF,TGTGCCAGCAGACGAGGAGGACAGGGGTTCGAACTTGATACGCAGTATTTT,TRBJ2-3,TRBV28,TRBD1,.
CASSLKGGIGYGYTF,TGTGCCAGCAGTTTAAAAGGGGGTATAGGGTATGGCTACACCTTC,TRBJ1-2,TRBV28,.,.
CASSGRQGGDGRDTEAFF,TGTGCCAGCAGTGGGCGACAGGGAGGAGACGGAAGGGACACTGAAGCTTTCTTT,TRBJ1-1,TRBV6-1,TRBD1,.
CASSSLAGVENEQFF,TGTGCCAGCAGCTCACTAGCGGGAGTAGAAAATGAGCAGTTCTTC,TRBJ2-1,TRBV5-6,TRBD2,few
CASFGGTGTYEQYF,TGTGCCAGCTTTGGAGGGACGGGAACCTACGAGCAGTACTTC,TRBJ2-7,TRBV2,.,.
CASSPQILGGGPREQYF,TGTGCCAGCAGCCCCCAGATCCTAGGGGGAGGGCCCCGCGAGCAGTACTTC,TRBJ2-7,TRBV7-2,.,.
CSAGQGASNTEAFF,TGCAGCGCAGGACAGGGGGCTTCGAACACTGAAGCTTTCTTT,TRBJ1-1,TRBV29-1,TRBD1,few
CSVALGQGFRGNTIYF,TGCAGCGTTGCGTTGGGACAGGGGTTCAGAGGAAACACCATATATTTT,TRBJ1-3,TRBV29-1,TRBD1,.
CASSLQGAGTEAFF,TGTGCCAGCTCACTTCAGGGGGCAGGAACTGAAGCTTTCTTT,TRBJ1-1,TRBV18,TRBD1,.
CASSEQGGSNQPQHF,TGTGCCAGCAGTGAACAGGGGGGAAGCAATCAGCCCCAGCATTTT,TRBJ1-5,TRBV6-1,TRBD1,.
CSASTERNTGELFF,TGCAGTGCTAGTACTGAGAGGAACACCGGGGAGCTGTTTTTT,TRBJ2-2,TRBV20-1,.,.
CASSVGQDSPLHF,TGTGCCAGCAGCGTAGGACAGGATTCACCCCTCCACTTT,TRBJ1-6,TRBV9,.,.
CASSWTAGNTIYF,TGTGCCAGCAGTTGGACAGCTGGAAACACCATATATTTT,TRBJ1-3,TRBV27,.,.
CASSLSWASYEQYF,TGTGCCAGCAGTTTATCGTGGGCCTCCTACGAGCAGTACTTC,TRBJ2-7,TRBV27,.,.
CASSLDRGSGANVLTF,TGTGCCAGCAGCTTAGACAGGGGATCCGGGGCCAACGTCCTGACTTTC,TRBJ2-6,TRBV7-8,TRBD1,.
CASSRSWALLSGANVLTF,TGTGCCAGCAGCCGAAGCTGGGCCCTACTCTCTGGGGCCAACGTCCTGACTTTC,TRBJ2-6,TRBV3-1/TRBV3-2,.,.
CASSKGLYRDPEPQHF,TGTGCCAGTAGTAAAGGCCTTTACAGGGACCCGGAGCCCCAGCATTTT,TRBJ1-5,TRBV19,.,.
CASSQDPMGGVTGELFF,TGCGCCAGCAGCCAAGACCCTATGGGGGGGGTGACCGGGGAGCTGTTTTTT,TRBJ2-2,TRBV4-1,TRBD2,few
CASSPGLAGLYNEQFF,TGTGCCAGCTCACCCGGACTAGCGGGACTTTACAATGAGCAGTTCTTC,TRBJ2-1,TRBV18,TRBD2,once
CSASLLGASYNEQFF,TGCAGTGCTAGTCTGTTGGGGGCCTCCTACAATGAGCAGTTCTTC,TRBJ2-1,TRBV20-1,.,.
CASSEGTSGHSDTQYF,TGTGCCAGCAGCGAAGGGACTAGCGGGCATTCAGATACGCAGTATTTT,TRBJ2-3,TRBV7-9,TRBD2,once
CASSLAGGLPAEAFF,TGCGCCAGCAGCTTGGCGGGGGGGCTTCCCGCTGAAGCTTTCTTT,TRBJ1-1,TRBV5-1,.,.
CASSGTGGDQYF,TGTGCCAGCAGTGGGACAGGGGGGGACCAGTACTTC,TRBJ2-5,TRBV2,TRBD1,.
CASSDIISGNTIYF,TGTGCCAGCAGTGATATAATCTCTGGAAACACCATATATTTT,TRBJ1-3,TRBV6-1,.,.